The 29 T cell receptor beta chains below all came from one sample that was sequenced in a study of T cell repertoires in cytomegalovirus infection. TCRdb passed the reads through MiXCR, listing each CDR3 protein once. The profile shows almost 300,000 distinct CDR3 sequences, about 8.8% of them singletons. Sequencing used PBMCs. The receptors derive from a human donor in good health (CMV status not recorded). Some clones in this sample may be carry-over from other donors' samples.

Remarks on this clonotype: A much larger clone sits a single nucleotide away, making a read error possible. The V and J genes are TRBV4-1 and TRBJ2-3; the D gene is possibly TRBD1 (5 bases). This CDR3 is 18 amino acids long. Trimming removed 0 bases from V and 2 bases from J, with 18 bases in between. Per germline, CDR1 MGHRA and CDR2 YSYEKL. The CDR3: CASSQEGQTSSPTDTQYF. The CDR3 DNA sequence: TGCGCCAGCAGCCAAGAGGGGCAGACCAGCTCCCCCACAGATACGCAGTATTTT.

This chain links TRBV20-1 with TRBJ1-6; D may be TRBD1 (5 bases). The CDR3 loop spans 13 amino acids. In germline, CDR1 is DFQATT, CDR2 SNEGSKA (reference sequence). V was shortened by 5 bases and J by 7 bases, with 12 bases between the two germline ends. The CDR3 DNA reads TGCAGTGCTTTACCAGAGGGGAATTCACCCCTCCACTTT. Translated, it gives CSALPEGNSPLHF.

This chain uses TRBV7-9 with TRBJ2-1; unclear D gene. The V gene's germline CDR1 is SEHNR and CDR2 FQNEAQ (reference sequence). The CDR3 covers 14 residues. The V end was cut by 5 bases, the J end by 3 bases, with 11 bases between. CDR3 sequence reads: CASSQIRIYNEQFF. Written as DNA, the CDR3 is TGTGCCAGCAGCCAGATCAGGATCTACAATGAGCAGTTCTTC.

This clonotype was seen repeatedly, ten times or more. The chain uses TRBV7-2 and TRBJ2-5; TRBD1 or TRBD2 may be the D gene (5 bases each). V was trimmed by 4 bases and J by 1 base, leaving 10 bases between them. The CDR3 extends over 14 amino acids. Germline loops: CDR1 SGHTA, CDR2 FQGNSA. Here the CDR3 DNA reads TGTGCCAGCAGCTCCTTGGGGACCCAAGAGACCCAGTACTTC. Its translation: CASSSLGTQETQYF.

This clonotype was detected a few times. The chain uses TRBV20-1 and TRBJ2-3; the D gene could be TRBD1 or TRBD2 (5 bases each). The V gene's germline CDR1 is DFQATT and CDR2 SNEGSKA (reference sequence). The CDR3 covers 13 residues. V lost 4 bases, J lost 6 bases, and 14 bases lay in between. CDR3 protein: CSAIEGTADTQYF. In DNA, the CDR3 is TGCAGTGCTATAGAGGGGACCGCGGATACGCAGTATTTT.

This clonotype was counted a few times. The chain combines TRBV20-1 with TRBJ2-7; no firm D call. Germline values: CDR1 DFQATT, CDR2 SNEGSKA (reference sequence). This CDR3 is built from 12 residues. V shed 5 bases and J shed 3 bases, with 11 bases lying between them. CDR3 residues: CSAVQTGYEQYV. CDR3 DNA: TGCAGTGCTGTACAGACTGGCTACGAGCAGTACGTC.

This clonotype was observed at least ten times. The chain combines TRBV28 with TRBJ1-1; D may be TRBD1 (6 bases). Germline V gives CDR1 MDHEN, CDR2 SYDVKM. CDR3 length equals 15 residues. The V gene lost 6 bases and the J gene lost 3 bases, with 17 bases spanning the gap. The DNA for the CDR3 is TGTGCCAGCAGCAAAAGGGGGGGGGGAGACACTGAAGCTTTCTTT. It codes for CASSKRGGGDTEAFF.

Ten or more counts support this clonotype. The gene calls are TRBV7-2 and TRBJ1-2; unclear D gene. V was trimmed by 1 base and J by 4 bases, leaving 10 bases between them. The CDR3 covers 14 residues. Germline V gene sequence: CDR1 SGHTA, CDR2 FQGNSA. In DNA, the CDR3 is TGTGCCAGCAGCTTAGAGCGGGGAATCTATGGCTACACCTTC. This encodes CASSLERGIYGYTF.

This clonotype was recorded many times. The rearrangement links TRBV7-6 to TRBJ1-1, with D maybe TRBD1 (5 bases). V lost 5 bases, J lost 0 bases, and 13 bases lay in between. This CDR3 region has 15 residues. Per the germline V gene, CDR1 is SGHVS and CDR2 is FNYEAQ. CDR3 sequence (DNA): TGTGCCAGCAGCCCCTACGGGGGGTTGAACACTGAAGCTTTCTTT. Encoded protein: CASSPYGGLNTEAFF.

This clonotype occurred many times. This chain connects TRBV12-3 or TRBV12-4 to TRBJ1-1; 8 bases line up with TRBD1. V trimming: 6 bases; J trimming: 0 bases; junction bases outside the gene matches: 12. This CDR3 contains 17 residues. The CDR3 bases are TGTGCCAGCAGCCCGGACAGGGCCCCTGCGTTGAACACTGAAGCTTTCTTT. Its protein is CASSPDRAPALNTEAFF.

V gene TRBV20-1 combines with J gene TRBJ1-6; tentatively, D is TRBD1 (5 bases). This CDR3 has 11 residues. Trimming pared 3 bases from V and 14 bases from J, leaving 11 bases between. Germline V gene data show CDR1 as DFQATT and CDR2 as SNEGSKA (reference sequence). The DNA of the CDR3 is TGCAGTGCTAGGCGGGGCGGAACCCTCCACTTT. Its translation is CSARRGGTLHF.

At least ten counts were recorded for this clonotype. This chain links TRBV7-9 with TRBJ2-7; D gene uncertain. V lost 1 base and J 0 bases, leaving 13 bases between the germline ends. The CDR3 totals 16 residues. Germline-derived CDR1 and CDR2 are SEHNR and FQNEAQ (reference sequence). This chain's CDR3 is CASSLVSVGYSYEQYF. In nucleotides, the CDR3 is TGTGCCAGCAGCTTAGTGTCGGTCGGATACTCCTACGAGCAGTACTTC.

The table lists this clonotype with many counts. The chain recombines TRBV20-1 with TRBJ2-2; D might be TRBD2 (5 bases). CDR3 length: 14 amino acids. Trimming left V 4 bases short and J 6 bases short, with 15 bases between. Per germline, CDR1 DFQATT and CDR2 SNEGSKA (reference sequence). CDR3 region: CSAKSDSQAGELFF. CDR3 DNA: TGCAGTGCTAAATCGGACTCCCAGGCCGGGGAGCTGTTTTTT.

This clonotype was seen many times. The CDR3 loop is CASSLESYNSPLHF. As DNA, the CDR3 is TGTGCCAGCAGTCTGGAATCCTATAATTCACCCCTCCACTTT. This chain uses TRBV25-1 with TRBJ1-6; D is uncertain. This CDR3 spans 14 amino acids. V lost 5 bases to trimming and J lost 1 base, with 6 bases between them. CDR1 and CDR2 from the germline V gene are MGHDK and SYGVNS.

This clonotype was detected ten times or more. This chain links TRBV12-3 or TRBV12-4 with TRBJ1-5; a possible D gene is TRBD1 (5 bases). CDR3 length: 16 amino acids. Between the trimmed V and J ends, which lost 5 bases and 3 bases, there was a span of 17 bases. The CDR3 protein is CASSNTKGQSNQPQHF. The DNA for the CDR3 is TGTGCCAGCAGTAACACTAAGGGGCAGTCCAATCAGCCCCAGCATTTT.

The table lists this clonotype with many counts. The V and J genes are TRBV3-1 and TRBJ1-5, with 8 nucleotides matching TRBD1. The CDR3 covers 16 residues. The V gene end was trimmed by 4 bases and the J gene end by 1 base; junction bases not matched to a gene: 6. CDR1 and CDR2 (germline): LGHDT, YNNKEL (reference sequence). The CDR3 is CASSRGTGGSNQPQHF. Written as DNA, the CDR3 is TGTGCCAGCAGCCGGGGAACAGGGGGAAGCAATCAGCCCCAGCATTTT.

This clonotype was counted ten times or more. V gene TRBV4-1 combines with J gene TRBJ2-7; 7 bases align to TRBD1. Trimming at V came to 6 bases and at J to 2 bases, leaving 22 bases not matched to a gene. Germline CDR1 MGHRA, CDR2 YSYEKL. The CDR3 is 19 residues long. The CDR3 DNA reads as TGCGCCAGCAGTCTTATGAGGGGGCCTTCGACCCACAGACCCTACGAGCAGTACTTC. Its translation is CASSLMRGPSTHRPYEQYF.

At least ten counts were recorded for this clonotype. This chain links TRBV14 with TRBJ1-1; the D gene is possibly TRBD1 (5 bases). Trimming shortened V by 2 bases and J by 10 bases, and 14 bases separated the two germline ends. In germline, CDR1 is SGHDN, CDR2 FVKESK. This CDR3 has 13 amino acids. For the CDR3, the DNA is TGTGCCAGCAGCCAAAGGGAGGGGCTTGGAGCTTTCTTT. Protein product: CASSQREGLGAFF.

In its sample, this clonotype was seen many times. This chain links TRBV7-2 with TRBJ2-3; D is tentatively TRBD1 or TRBD2 (7 bases each). Germline V gene data show CDR1 as SGHTA and CDR2 as FQGNSA. The CDR3 contains 16 residues. V lost 2 bases to trimming and J lost 2 bases, with 14 bases between them. The DNA for the CDR3 is TGTGCCAGCAGCTTAAGACAGGGAGGGTTCACAGATACGCAGTATTTT. As protein: CASSLRQGGFTDTQYF.

V and J are TRBV29-1 and TRBJ1-5; 8 positions agree with TRBD1. In germline, CDR1 is SQVTM, CDR2 ANQGSEA. The CDR3 has 13 residues. J was trimmed by 5 bases and V by 4 bases; bases with no gene match: 4. CDR3 sequence reads: CSVGTGSHQPQHF. CDR3 DNA: TGCAGCGTTGGGACAGGGAGTCATCAGCCCCAGCATTTT.

This clonotype was seen many times. V gene TRBV12-3 or TRBV12-4 combines with J gene TRBJ1-1; D is unresolved. This CDR3 spans 11 amino acids. V lost 8 bases and J 6 bases, leaving 10 bases between the germline ends. The CDR3 here is CASSRSPEAFF. CDR3 sequence (DNA): TGTGCCAGCTCACGGAGCCCTGAAGCTTTCTTT.

This clonotype was detected many times. The chain joins TRBV6-6 to TRBJ2-1, with 7 bases that match TRBD2. J gave up 4 bases and V 7 bases, and 4 bases lay outside the gene matches. The CDR3 has 13 amino acids. The germline CDR1 and CDR2 sequences are MNHNY and SVGAGI (reference sequence). In DNA form, the CDR3 reads TGTGCCAGCATCTCGCGGGAGTACAATGAGCAGTTCTTC. This codes for CASISREYNEQFF.

In its sample, this clonotype was seen many times. The chain is built from TRBV20-1 and TRBJ2-2, with 12 positions matching TRBD1. Germline V lookup: CDR1 DFQATT, CDR2 SNEGSKA (reference sequence). J lost 4 bases, V lost 3 bases, and 9 bases had no gene match. This CDR3 is built from 17 residues. In DNA, the CDR3 is TGCAGTGCTAGGAAGGGACAGGGGGCGCCTGGCACCGGGGAGCTGTTTTTT. This translates into CSARKGQGAPGTGELFF.

This clonotype showed up many times. V and J are TRBV11-2 and TRBJ2-7; the D gene is possibly TRBD1 (5 bases). This CDR3 spans 15 amino acids. Germline-derived CDR1 and CDR2 are SGHAT and FQNNGV. V shed 5 bases and J shed 2 bases, with 16 bases lying between them. The CDR3 DNA reads TGTGCCAGCAGCCGATCGGCAGGGAAAACCTACGAGCAGTACGTC. This translates into CASSRSAGKTYEQYV.

Ten or more counts support this clonotype. The junction differs from germline at one of its ends, possibly a read error. The rearrangement links TRBV7-2 to TRBJ2-1, with 14 bases that match TRBD2. From germline, CDR1 is SGHTA and CDR2 FQGNSA. CDR3 length equals 16 residues. The CDR3 spells CASTLGRTSGGSEQFF. In nucleotides, the CDR3 is TGTGCCAGCACCTTAGGCAGGACTAGCGGGGGGAGTGAGCAGTTCTTC.

Many counts were recorded for this clonotype. The chain has TRBV5-5 and TRBJ1-1, with D unclear. Trimming took 1 base from V and 4 from J, leaving 8 bases between them. CDR1 and CDR2 (germline): SGHKS, YYEKEE (reference sequence). The CDR3 totals 13 residues. This CDR3 is CASSLRGSTEAFF. DNA for the CDR3: TGTGCCAGCAGCTTGCGGGGATCCACTGAAGCTTTCTTT. Variable domain in full (rest from reference TRBV5-5 and TRBJ1-1): DAGVTQSPTHLIKTRGQQVTLRCSPISGHKSVSWYQQVLGQGPQFIFQYYEKEERGRGNFPDRFSARQFPNYSSELNVNALLLGDSALYLCASSLRGSTEAFFGQGTRLTVV.

The rearrangement uses TRBV28 and TRBJ1-4; TRBD1 agrees at 8 bases. Germline trimming cut 1 base from V and 7 bases from J; bases unmatched to any gene: 8. The CDR3 runs 16 residues. Per the germline V gene, CDR1 is MDHEN and CDR2 is SYDVKM. Written as DNA, the CDR3 is TGTGCCAGCAGTTTATCCCGGACAGGGAGGCGTGAAAAACTGTTTTTT. Protein sequence: CASSLSRTGRREKLFF.

This clonotype was found a few times. The rearrangement uses TRBV28 and TRBJ1-1; D may be TRBD1 (5 bases). This CDR3 has 15 amino acids. Germline CDR1 reads MDHEN; CDR2 reads SYDVKM. The V and J ends lost 2 bases and 1 base respectively, with 11 bases between them. This CDR3 reads CASSLSSGGNTEAFF. For the CDR3, the DNA is TGTGCCAGCAGTTTAAGCTCTGGGGGGAACACTGAAGCTTTCTTT.

The chain couples TRBV2 to TRBJ2-1; 12 bases align to TRBD2. Germline CDR1 SNHLY, CDR2 FYNNEI. V was clipped by 3 bases and J by 4 bases; unmatched bases: 4. This CDR3 contains 16 residues. The CDR3 is CASSDTSGGSYNEQFF. The CDR3 coding sequence is TGTGCCAGCAGTGACACTAGCGGGGGGTCTTACAATGAGCAGTTCTTC.